This T cell receptor beta chain comes out of a study of cytomegalovirus exposure and HLA in healthy donors. Method: immunoSEQ multiplex PCR; TCRdb's copy keeps in-frame clones and lacks some. The sample lists under 150,000 clones, over 75% occurring once. V dropped 2 bases and J dropped 3; count of bases not matched to a gene: 2. This CDR3 contains 14 residues. Germline CDR1 and CDR2: SEHNR and FQNEAQ (reference sequence). The sequence came from a woman aged 18 to 35 in good health and CMV-seropositive. V usage is TRBV7-9 and J usage is TRBJ2-3; 7 nucleotides align to TRBD1. Sequenced: PBMCs. CDR3 coding DNA: TGTGCCAGCAGCTTAAAGGGGGCGACAGATACGCAGTATTTT. It translates to CASSLKGATDTQYF. The entire variable domain, with the rest obtained from reference TRBV7-9 and TRBJ2-3, is as follows: DTGVSQNPRHKITKRGQNVTFRCDPISEHNRLYWYRQTLGQGPEFLTYFQNEAQLEKSRLLSDRFSAERPKGSFSTLEIQRTEQGDSAMYLCASSLKGATDTQYFGPGTRLTVL.